The rows below give T cell receptor beta chains drawn from one sample of a study of CD8 T cells in Susac syndrome. TCRdb reprocessed the immunoSEQ multiplex PCR reads via MiXCR and lists one record per CDR3 protein. The sample yields 250,000 to 350,000 distinct CDR3 sequences, approximately 81% seen once. Sequences were obtained from CD8+ T cells from PBMCs. The receptors here all came from a human donor with multiple sclerosis. Both conserved end residues are part of each CDR3. D genes are given only for firm matches. Size tells how often a clone was seen (once, few, many) or the class of an expanded clone, and some rows leave it out.

J,size,V,D,CDR3,DNA
TRBJ1-1,NA,TRBV2,NA,CASSEAVGAETNTEAFF,TGTGCCAGCAGTGAAGCCGTTGGGGCCGAAACGAACACTGAAGCTTTCTTT
TRBJ1-4,NA,TRBV4-2,NA,CASSLNKGWANEKLFF,TGTGCCAGCAGTCTAAATAAGGGGTGGGCTAATGAAAAACTGTTTTTT
TRBJ2-7,NA,TRBV3-1,TRBD2,CASSQREGIYYEQYF,TGTGCCAGCAGCCAGCGGGAGGGAATCTACTACGAGCAGTACTTC
TRBJ2-7,NA,TRBV10-2,TRBD1,CASSESPGQGYEQYF,TGCGCCAGCAGTGAGTCGCCGGGACAGGGGTACGAGCAGTACTTC
TRBJ2-1,NA,TRBV7-2,NA,CASSLAEGGALYNEQFF,TGTGCCAGCAGCTTAGCGGAAGGCGGAGCCCTTTACAATGAGCAGTTCTTC
TRBJ2-7,NA,TRBV14,NA,CASSQDRRNEQYF,TGTGCCAGCAGCCAAGATAGGCGTAACGAGCAGTACTTC
TRBJ2-1,NA,TRBV6-1,NA,CASSEKGNEQFF,TGTGCCAGCAGTGAAAAGGGCAATGAGCAGTTCTTC
TRBJ2-6,NA,TRBV7-8,NA,CASSFRDNLSGANVLTF,TGTGCCAGCAGCTTCCGGGACAATCTTTCTGGGGCCAACGTCCTGACTTTC
TRBJ2-1,NA,TRBV11-2,NA,CASSLSGWTYNEQFF,TGTGCCAGCAGCTTATCGGGGTGGACCTACAATGAGCAGTTCTTC
TRBJ2-6,NA,TRBV7-8,TRBD1,CASRFLGTGGAGANVLTF,TGTGCCAGCAGGTTTCTCGGGACAGGGGGCGCTGGGGCCAACGTCCTGACTTTC
TRBJ2-2,NA,TRBV2,NA,CASSEAVSGPLGELFF,TGTGCCAGCAGTGAAGCGGTCAGCGGCCCCTTAGGGGAGCTGTTTTTT
TRBJ2-7,NA,TRBV7-7,NA,CASTSYEQYF,TGTGCTAGCACCAGCTACGAGCAGTACTTC
TRBJ2-2,once,TRBV10-3,TRBD1,CAIKGTGRTGELFF,TGTGCCATCAAAGGGACAGGGCGTACTGGGGAGCTGTTTTTT
TRBJ1-2,NA,TRBV20-1,NA,CSARYPGLAYGYTF,TGCAGTGCTAGATACCCCGGACTCGCGTATGGCTACACCTTC
TRBJ2-4,once,TRBV28,NA,CASTPGGLDIQYF,TGTGCCAGCACCCCGGGGGGCTTAGACATTCAGTACTTC
TRBJ2-1,NA,TRBV19,NA,CASMTGLGNYNEQFF,TGTGCCAGTATGACCGGGTTGGGGAACTACAATGAGCAGTTCTTC
TRBJ2-7,NA,TRBV27,NA,CASSPTGFEQYF,TGTGCCAGCAGCCCCACAGGGTTCGAGCAGTACTTC
TRBJ2-3,NA,TRBV28,NA,CASNFDDTDTQYF,TGTGCCAGCAACTTCGACGACACAGATACGCAGTATTTT
TRBJ2-1,NA,TRBV12-3/TRBV12-4,NA,CASSYSGLRNEQFF,TGTGCCAGCAGCTATAGCGGACTCAGGAATGAGCAGTTCTTC
TRBJ1-6,NA,TRBV20-1,TRBD1,CSARDADGGGDRDFNSPLHF,TGCAGTGCTAGAGATGCCGACGGTGGGGGGGACAGGGATTTTAATTCACCCCTCCACTTT
TRBJ2-5,few,TRBV7-9,TRBD1,CASSLGPTGGQETQYF,TGTGCCAGCAGCTTAGGGCCTACAGGGGGACAGGAGACCCAGTACTTC
TRBJ1-3,NA,TRBV2,NA,CASRSPPNTIYF,TGTGCCAGCAGGAGCCCCCCAAACACCATATATTTT
TRBJ1-1,NA,TRBV25-1,NA,CASSAGGLTEAFF,TGTGCCAGCAGTGCCGGGGGGTTGACTGAAGCTTTCTTT
TRBJ2-2,NA,TRBV9,NA,CASEGGLGELFF,TGTGCCTCCGAGGGGGGCCTCGGGGAGCTGTTTTTT
TRBJ1-1,NA,TRBV5-1,TRBD1,CASSYATGTGSTEAFF,TGCGCCAGCAGCTACGCAACCGGGACAGGGTCCACTGAAGCTTTCTTT
TRBJ2-1,NA,TRBV6-6,NA,CATTSIRDWRDEQFF,TGTGCCACTACCTCCATTCGGGACTGGAGGGATGAGCAGTTCTTC
TRBJ2-7,NA,TRBV9,NA,CASSADRDHYEQYF,TGTGCCAGCAGCGCCGACCGGGACCACTACGAGCAGTACTTC
TRBJ2-2,NA,TRBV6-5,NA,CASSYAAEVGELFF,TGTGCCAGCAGTTACGCCGCGGAGGTCGGGGAGCTGTTTTTT
TRBJ2-1,NA,TRBV28,NA,CASSFPPDDGYNYNEQFF,TGTGCCAGCAGTTTTCCCCCCGATGACGGTTACAACTACAATGAGCAGTTCTTC
TRBJ1-6,NA,TRBV27,NA,CASSYRQANSPLHF,TGTGCCAGCAGTTATCGACAGGCTAATTCACCCCTCCACTTT
TRBJ1-5,once,TRBV28,TRBD1,CASSRQGPLQGYFDQPQHF,TGTGCCAGCAGTCGACAGGGCCCTCTACAGGGATATTTCGATCAGCCCCAGCATTTT
TRBJ2-1,NA,TRBV7-2,NA,CASSWGPRGQNNEQFF,TGTGCCAGCAGCTGGGGACCGCGGGGGCAAAACAATGAGCAGTTCTTC
TRBJ2-1,NA,TRBV13,TRBD1,CASSVGRQGVKQFF,TGTGCCAGCAGCGTGGGGCGACAGGGGGTAAAGCAGTTCTTC
TRBJ2-1,NA,TRBV5-5,NA,CASSLPSTPSSYNEQFF,TGTGCCAGCAGCTTGCCCTCGACTCCGAGCTCCTACAATGAGCAGTTCTTC
TRBJ2-7,NA,TRBV25-1,NA,CASSEFRYEQYF,TGTGCCAGCAGTGAATTCCGATACGAGCAGTACTTC
TRBJ2-3,few,TRBV5-1,TRBD2,CASRLQGRGTDTQYF,TGCGCCAGCAGGCTACAAGGGAGGGGCACAGATACGCAGTATTTT
TRBJ2-5,NA,TRBV27,NA,CASSQSGWQETQYF,TGTGCCAGCAGTCAGTCCGGGTGGCAAGAGACCCAGTACTTC
TRBJ1-4,NA,TRBV15,NA,CATSEAPGGTNEKLFF,TGTGCCACCAGCGAGGCCCCTGGTGGAACTAATGAAAAACTGTTTTTT
TRBJ1-2,NA,TRBV9,TRBD1,CASSYFDRALTGYTF,TGTGCCAGCAGCTACTTCGACAGGGCTCTTACCGGCTACACCTTC
TRBJ2-3,once,TRBV19,NA,CASRGPAPGTDTQYF,TGTGCCAGTCGCGGGCCGGCGCCGGGCACAGATACGCAGTATTTT
TRBJ2-7,NA,TRBV28,NA,CASSLQGLTYEQYF,TGTGCCAGCAGTTTACAGGGGCTTACCTACGAGCAGTACTTC
TRBJ2-7,once,TRBV14,NA,CASSQDFGRTYERYF,TGTGCCAGCAGCCAAGACTTCGGACGGACCTACGAGCGGTACTTC
TRBJ2-1,NA,TRBV7-9,NA,CASTRDLGDEQFF,TGTGCCAGCACCCGGGACCTTGGGGATGAGCAGTTCTTC
TRBJ2-1,NA,TRBV11-2,NA,CASRSFQTEEQFF,TGTGCCAGCAGGAGCTTCCAGACAGAAGAGCAGTTCTTC
TRBJ2-4,NA,TRBV5-1,NA,CASSLTGAPIAKNIQYF,TGCGCCAGCAGCTTAACAGGAGCCCCAATAGCCAAAAACATTCAGTACTTC
TRBJ1-4,NA,TRBV18,TRBD1,CASSQGQTNEKLFF,TGTGCCAGCTCACAGGGACAGACTAATGAAAAACTGTTTTTT
TRBJ2-1,once,TRBV19,TRBD2,CASSISGLAGTLQFF,TGTGCCAGTAGTATAAGCGGACTAGCGGGAACATTGCAGTTCTTC
TRBJ1-4,NA,TRBV4-1,NA,CASSQIHRGNEKLFF,TGCGCCAGCAGCCAAATTCACAGAGGAAATGAAAAACTGTTTTTT
TRBJ2-7,NA,TRBV5-1,NA,CASSYGGVLEQYF,TGCGCCAGCAGCTACGGTGGCGTTCTCGAGCAGTACTTC
TRBJ2-3,few,TRBV7-7,NA,CASSQGPDSTDTQYF,TGTGCTAGCAGCCAGGGGCCGGACTCCACAGATACGCAGTATTTT
TRBJ2-1,NA,TRBV27,NA,CARSGPRGREQFF,TGTGCCAGATCGGGACCCCGGGGACGAGAGCAGTTCTTC
TRBJ2-1,few,TRBV6-2/TRBV6-3,TRBD2,CASSYSGSYNEQFF,TGTGCCAGCAGTTATAGCGGGTCCTACAATGAGCAGTTCTTC
TRBJ2-5,few,TRBV7-9,NA,CASSLGGQETQYF,TGTGCCAGCAGCTTAGGCGGCCAAGAGACCCAGTACTTC
TRBJ2-5,NA,TRBV27,NA,CASSLFGPPRGAQYF,TGTGCCAGCAGTTTATTTGGGCCCCCTCGTGGGGCCCAGTACTTC